Listed below are T cell receptor beta chains from one sample, sequenced in a study of shared clonotypes between healthy human individuals. Sequencing used immunoSEQ multiplex PCR; TCRdb keeps in-frame clones, though not all of them. The table has 650,000 to 800,000 clones, around 92% seen once. Sequenced material: naive CD8+ T cells sorted from blood. Source of these receptors: a man aged 25 to 45 in good health. Each CDR3 is given with its conserved first and last residue. The D gene is left open where the match is weak. Some rows have no size entry. The others give once, few or many, or a class for an expanded clone.

TRBJ2-3,TRBV4-2,.,once,11,TGTGCCAGCAGCCAAGTAAATACGCAGTATTTT,CASSQVNTQYF
TRBJ2-2,TRBV27,.,.,13,TGTGCCAGCAGTTGGGTCGGAGGGGGAGAGCTGTTTTTT,CASSWVGGGELFF
TRBJ1-1,TRBV15,TRBD1,.,18,TGTGCCACCAGCAGAGGACTATCCGTCAGGGGGGATTTTACTGAAGCTTTCTTT,CATSRGLSVRGDFTEAFF
TRBJ2-7,TRBV27,.,.,13,TGTGCCAGCAGTTCGCAGGGGGGTTACGAGCAGTACTTC,CASSSQGGYEQYF
TRBJ2-1,TRBV5-1,.,.,17,TGCGCCAGCAGCTTGGGTCTTAGGGGGAGGGCCTCAGATGAGCAGTTCTTC,CASSLGLRGRASDEQFF
TRBJ2-7,TRBV28,.,few,13,TGTGCCAGCAATAATGGACTTACCTACGAGCAGTACTTC,CASNNGLTYEQYF
TRBJ1-1,TRBV28,.,once,13,TGTGCCAGCAGTTTAGTGGGGTTTTTTGAAGCTTTCTTT,CASSLVGFFEAFF
TRBJ2-6,TRBV28,.,.,18,TGTGCCAGCAGTCCCGGACTGAAACCTGTCTCTGGGGCCAACGTCCTGACTTTC,CASSPGLKPVSGANVLTF
TRBJ2-1,TRBV7-8,.,.,15,TGTGCCAGCAGCTTAGGTCAGGGCTATAACAATGAGCAGTTCTTC,CASSLGQGYNNEQFF
TRBJ2-2,TRBV11-3,TRBD2,.,16,TGTGCCAGCAGCTTAGACACTAGCGGGAGGACCGGGGAGCTGTTTTTT,CASSLDTSGRTGELFF
TRBJ2-7,TRBV5-1,TRBD1,.,14,TGCGCCAGCAGCAGGGGACAGGGGGCCGACGAGCAGTACTTC,CASSRGQGADEQYF
TRBJ2-7,TRBV19,.,.,14,TGTGCCAGTAGTATAGTGGAGAGCTCCTACGAGCAGTACTTC,CASSIVESSYEQYF
TRBJ2-1,TRBV4-1,TRBD1,.,19,TGCGCCAGCAGCCAGATGACAGGGTCGGACGAAGCGTCCTACAATGAGCAGTTCTTC,CASSQMTGSDEASYNEQFF
TRBJ2-3,TRBV6-1,TRBD1,.,16,TGTGCCAGCAGTGAACAGAAGACAGGGAGCACAGATACGCAGTATTTT,CASSEQKTGSTDTQYF
TRBJ2-3,TRBV5-1,.,.,15,TGCGCCAGCAGCTTGTTCGGGGGCTTCACAGATACGCAGTATTTT,CASSLFGGFTDTQYF
TRBJ2-7,TRBV4-3,.,.,15,TGCGCCAGCAGCCAAGATCGGGGCAGCTCCTACGAGCAGTACTTC,CASSQDRGSSYEQYF
TRBJ2-1,TRBV11-2,.,.,16,TGTGCCAGCAGCTTTGGCTGGGTGGCGGAGAACAATGAGCAGTTCTTC,CASSFGWVAENNEQFF
TRBJ1-1,TRBV11-2,.,.,15,TGTGCCAGCAGCTTACTTGCAGGGGCGTTAGAGGAAGCTTTCTTT,CASSLLAGALEEAFF
TRBJ2-7,TRBV9,TRBD2,.,16,TGTGCCAGCAGCGTAGACTTAGCGGGAGGTTATTACGAGCAGTACTTC,CASSVDLAGGYYEQYF
TRBJ2-3,TRBV10-3,TRBD1,.,17,TGTGCCATCAGTGAGTCGAGTGAGACAGGGTACGGAGATACGCAGTATTTT,CAISESSETGYGDTQYF
TRBJ2-1,TRBV27,.,.,12,TGTGCCAGCAGTTTCGGCGGCAATGAGCAGTTCTTC,CASSFGGNEQFF
TRBJ2-7,TRBV7-9,.,.,15,TGTGCCAGCAGCTTAGCGCTACAGGTGGGATACGAGCAGTACTTC,CASSLALQVGYEQYF
TRBJ2-7,TRBV15,TRBD2,.,17,TGTGCCACCAGCAGAGGTTCTAGCGGGACATACTCCTACGAGCAGTACTTC,CATSRGSSGTYSYEQYF
TRBJ1-2,TRBV7-9,.,.,18,TGTGCCAGCAGCTGGCCCAAGGGGGGGAAGATTGGAGACTATGGCTACACCTTC,CASSWPKGGKIGDYGYTF
TRBJ2-2,TRBV25-1,TRBD2,.,17,TGTGCCAGCAGTGAATACGGGGGAGGGCCGGCGGCCGGGGAGCTGTTTTTT,CASSEYGGGPAAGELFF
TRBJ2-3,TRBV2,TRBD2,.,16,TGTGCCAGCAGTAGTACTAGCGGGCTCCCCACAGATACGCAGTATTTT,CASSSTSGLPTDTQYF
TRBJ2-1,TRBV28,TRBD2,.,17,TGTGCCAGCAGTTTATTAGGTCGGACTAGCGGGACCAATGAGCAGTTCTTC,CASSLLGRTSGTNEQFF
TRBJ2-7,TRBV14,.,.,14,TGTGCCAGCAGCCAACTAGAAAGGACGAGCGAGCAGTACTTC,CASSQLERTSEQYF
TRBJ2-7,TRBV14,.,.,13,TGTGCCAGCAGCCAAGGCTACCCCTACGAGCAGTACTTC,CASSQGYPYEQYF
TRBJ2-1,TRBV14,TRBD2,.,20,TGTGCCAGCAGCCAAATGTCGGGACTAGCGGGGTCAAGCTCCTACAATGAGCAGTTCTTC,CASSQMSGLAGSSSYNEQFF
TRBJ2-7,TRBV5-1,TRBD1,.,13,TGCGCCAGCACAAGACAGGGTGGGGACGAGCAGTACTTC,CASTRQGGDEQYF
TRBJ2-7,TRBV7-9,.,.,12,TGTGCCAGCAGTTTAGACTACTACGAGCAGTACTTC,CASSLDYYEQYF
TRBJ1-4,TRBV5-4,.,few,14,TGTGCCAGCAGCCCCGGACAGTTTAACGAAAAACTGTTTTTT,CASSPGQFNEKLFF
TRBJ2-7,TRBV29-1,TRBD2,.,15,TGCAGCGTTGGACTAGCGGAACTAAACTCCTACGAGCAGTACTTC,CSVGLAELNSYEQYF
TRBJ1-1,TRBV5-6,TRBD1,.,12,TGTGCCAGCAACTCAGGGGGCAGTGAAGCTTTCTTT,CASNSGGSEAFF
TRBJ1-5,TRBV10-3,.,.,13,TGTGCCATCAGCGAGGAGCGCAATCAGCCCCAGCATTTT,CAISEERNQPQHF
TRBJ1-1,TRBV4-1,.,.,16,TGCGCCAGCAGCCAAGTGCTGGGACAACTGAACACTGAAGCTTTCTTT,CASSQVLGQLNTEAFF
TRBJ2-1,TRBV19,.,.,12,TGTGCCACCGCACAGGGCTACAATGAGCAGTTCTTC,CATAQGYNEQFF
TRBJ2-7,TRBV23-1,.,.,20,TGCGCCAGCCCTATCAATCATACAGGGAGCGCCTGTCAAAGCCCCTACGAGCAGTACTTC,CASPINHTGSACQSPYEQYF
TRBJ2-7,TRBV27,TRBD2,.,16,TGTGCCAGCAGTCGGGGCGCGGGACTAGCCTCCTACGAGCAGTACTTC,CASSRGAGLASYEQYF
TRBJ2-7,TRBV6-9,.,.,12,TGTGCCAGCAGAAGACAGTCTGGGGAGCAGTACTTC,CASRRQSGEQYF
TRBJ2-7,TRBV25-1,.,.,14,TGTGCCAGCAGTGACTCGGGGGCTGGTAACGAGCAGTACTTC,CASSDSGAGNEQYF
TRBJ2-7,TRBV29-1,TRBD1,once,15,TGCAGCGTTGAGCGGACAGGGCAAGGGGATTGCGAGCAGTACTTC,CSVERTGQGDCEQYF
TRBJ2-7,TRBV4-3,.,.,18,TGCGCCAGCAGCCAAGATAGATTGGGGGGCGAAAATCCCTACGAGCAGTACTTC,CASSQDRLGGENPYEQYF
TRBJ2-7,TRBV19,.,.,13,TGTGCCAGTAGTGTTTCGAGGGCGTACGAGCAGTACTTC,CASSVSRAYEQYF
TRBJ1-2,TRBV6-1,.,.,14,TGTGCCAGCAGTGAAAGACGACCCTTCGATGGCTACACCTTC,CASSERRPFDGYTF
TRBJ2-1,TRBV5-4,TRBD1,.,13,TGTGCCAGCAGCCCCGGACAGGGGGATGAGCAGTTCTTC,CASSPGQGDEQFF
TRBJ2-1,TRBV11-3,.,.,15,TGTGCCAGCAGCTCCAGGGGTGGATCCTACAATGAGCAGTTCTTC,CASSSRGGSYNEQFF
TRBJ1-2,TRBV6-1,.,.,15,TGTGCCAGCACCCTGAAGTGGGGCTTCAACTATGGCTACACCTTC,CASTLKWGFNYGYTF
TRBJ2-4,TRBV13,.,once,15,TGTGCCAGCAGCTCTATCTCGTTAGCCAAAAACATTCAGTACTTC,CASSSISLAKNIQYF
TRBJ2-7,TRBV10-3,.,.,14,TGTGCCATCAGTGAGTCCCGGAGTTCAGACGAGCAGTACTTC,CAISESRSSDEQYF
TRBJ2-7,TRBV7-9,.,once,16,TGTGCCAGCAGCTTAGCTCTCGGGGAACTCTCCTACGAGCAGTACTTC,CASSLALGELSYEQYF
TRBJ2-2,TRBV9,.,.,14,TGTGCCAGCAGCACCGGGAAGAACACCGGGGAGCTGTTTTTT,CASSTGKNTGELFF
TRBJ2-3,TRBV5-4,.,.,15,TGTGCCAGCAGCTTGGGGTCCACTAGCACAGATACGCAGTATTTT,CASSLGSTSTDTQYF
TRBJ2-3,TRBV19,TRBD2,.,17,TGTGCCAGTAGTACCGCCCTAGCGGGAGGGCCCCCAGATACGCAGTATTTT,CASSTALAGGPPDTQYF
TRBJ1-2,TRBV9,.,.,14,TGTGCCAGCAGCGTAGATCAGGGAAGCTATGGCTACACCTTC,CASSVDQGSYGYTF
TRBJ1-4,TRBV30,.,.,14,TGTGCCTGGATGTCAGTTGCAACTAATGAAAAACTGTTTTTT,CAWMSVATNEKLFF
TRBJ1-3,TRBV7-9,.,.,16,TGTGCCAGCAGCCCTAGGACCGTTGGGACGGGAAACACCATATATTTT,CASSPRTVGTGNTIYF
TRBJ1-1,TRBV27,.,once,11,TGTGCCAGCAGTTACGGATTTGAAGCTTTCTTT,CASSYGFEAFF
TRBJ2-4,TRBV27,.,.,14,TGTGCCAGCAGGAGAAGGACGGCTGAAAACATTCAGTACTTC,CASRRRTAENIQYF